This entry lists 17 T cell receptor beta chains sequenced from one sample in a study of blood T cell repertoires in COVID-19. Sequenced by immunoSEQ multiplex PCR; TCRdb stores in-frame clones only, minus some. The repertoire holds 130,000 to 150,000 clones, with just under 85% as singletons. Material for sequencing was PBMCs or T cells enriched from blood (not recorded which). All receptors come from a man aged 45-65 years who had recovered from COVID-19.

This chain joins TRBV2 and TRBJ1-5; no clear D gene. The CDR3 spans 14 residues. V lost 6 bases to trimming and J lost 10 bases, with 19 bases between them. Per the germline V gene, CDR1 is SNHLY and CDR2 is FYNNEI. For the CDR3, the DNA is TGTGCCAGCAGAGCTGAAAGCGCCGTAGGACCCCAGCATTTT. The encoded protein is CASRAESAVGPQHF.

This clone was counted a few times. V usage is TRBV12-3 or TRBV12-4 and J usage is TRBJ1-1; D not resolved. This CDR3 region has 13 residues. The V end was cut by 3 bases, the J end by 1 base, with 6 bases between. CDR3 DNA sequence: TGTGCCAGCAGTTTTTCAGAGAACACTGAAGCTTTCTTT. It translates to CASSFSENTEAFF.

This clone was counted a single time. The gene calls are TRBV7-9 and TRBJ1-1; 8 bases fit TRBD1. The J segment lost 4 bases and the V segment lost 1 base, leaving 5 bases of the junction unmatched. The CDR3 spans 15 residues. The V gene's germline CDR1 is SEHNR and CDR2 FQNEAQ (reference sequence). CDR3: CASSLVAGGITEAFF. The CDR3 bases are TGTGCCAGCAGCTTAGTAGCAGGGGGCATCACTGAAGCTTTCTTT.

This rearrangement joins TRBV7-2 to TRBJ2-1, with 8 bases lining up with TRBD1. The germline gives CDR1 SGHTA, CDR2 FQGNSA. The CDR3 is 15 amino acids. J was trimmed by 8 bases and V by 1 base; bases with no gene match: 7. CDR3 DNA sequence: TGTGCCAGCAGCTTAGAGGACAGGGCGAGCGATGAGCAGTTCTTC. Protein product: CASSLEDRASDEQFF. Full variable domain (rest looked up from reference TRBV7-2 and TRBJ2-1): GAGVSQSPSNKVTEKGKDVELRCDPISGHTALYWYRQSLGQGLEFLIYFQGNSAPDKSGLPSDRFSAERTGGSVSTLTIQRTQQEDSAVYLCASSLEDRASDEQFFGPGTRLTVL.

The chain has TRBV14 and TRBJ1-1; tentatively, D is TRBD1 (5 bases). This CDR3 has 13 amino acids. The V end was cut by 4 bases, the J end by 4 bases, with 10 bases between. Per the germline V gene, CDR1 is SGHDN and CDR2 is FVKESK. The DNA for the CDR3 is TGTGCCAGCAGCCTAGGGGTGCGCACTGAAGCTTTCTTT. It translates to CASSLGVRTEAFF.

This chain links TRBV5-1 with TRBJ1-1; no clear D. The germline V gene encodes CDR1 SGHRS and CDR2 YFSETQ. Trimming left V 3 bases short and J 4 bases short, with 13 bases between. CDR3 length: 14 residues. The CDR3 nucleotides read TGCGCCAGCAGCTCGTTATCCTCGGGCACTGAAGCTTTCTTT. Translating gives CASSSLSSGTEAFF.

The chain has TRBV7-9 and TRBJ2-2, with 8 bases that match TRBD2. With 6 bases clipped from V and 2 bases from J, the junction kept 2 bases outside the gene matches. Germline loops: CDR1 SEHNR, CDR2 FQNEAQ (reference sequence). CDR3 length: 14 residues. The CDR3 region has the DNA TGTGCCAGCAGACTAGCGGCTAACACCGGGGAGCTGTTTTTT. It translates to CASRLAANTGELFF.

This clone showed up just a few times. V and J are TRBV9 and TRBJ2-2, with D maybe TRBD2 (7 bases). V lost 4 bases and J 0 bases, leaving 22 bases between the germline ends. Per germline, CDR1 SGDLS and CDR2 YYNGEE. The CDR3 loop spans 19 amino acids. The CDR3 coding sequence is TGTGCCAGCAGCCCCTCTTTAACAAGGGGGGGGGCGAACACCGGGGAGCTGTTTTTT. Amino acids: CASSPSLTRGGANTGELFF.

This clone was observed once. The chain employs TRBV10-3 and TRBJ2-7; no definite D call. Germline CDR1 ENHRY, CDR2 SYGVKD. V lost 0 bases, J lost 7 bases, and 16 bases lay in between. The CDR3 is made up of 15 amino acids. CDR3: CAISESTEWVREQYF. The CDR3 nucleotides are TGTGCCATCAGTGAGTCGACTGAGTGGGTGCGGGAGCAGTACTTC.

The V and J genes are TRBV6-5 and TRBJ1-3; D is possibly TRBD1 (5 bases). V was clipped by 5 bases and J by 0 bases, with 8 bases between them. CDR1 is MNHEY, CDR2 SVGAGI, per germline. CDR3 length: 14 residues. For the CDR3, the DNA is TGTGCCAGCAGTCGGGACTTCTCTGGAAACACCATATATTTT. Its protein is CASSRDFSGNTIYF.

The chain combines TRBV7-2 with TRBJ2-1; D gene unclear. This CDR3 has 13 amino acids. V was trimmed by 1 base and J by 6 bases, leaving 7 bases between them. CDR1 is SGHTA, CDR2 FQGNSA, per germline. The CDR3 spells CASSLVWANEQFF. In DNA, the CDR3 is TGTGCCAGCAGCTTAGTATGGGCCAATGAGCAGTTCTTC.

J is TRBJ2-3 and V is TRBV6-2 or TRBV6-3; 7 bases line up with TRBD1. The V gene end was trimmed by 6 bases and the J gene end by 3 bases; junction bases not matched to a gene: 15. From germline, CDR1 is MNHEY and CDR2 SVGEGT. CDR3 size: 17 residues. Here the CDR3 reads CASSPLTQTGATDTQYF. The CDR3 DNA reads as TGTGCCAGCAGCCCTTTAACGCAAACAGGGGCGACAGATACGCAGTATTTT.

This chain links TRBV2 with TRBJ2-4; 9 nucleotides line up with TRBD2. CDR1 SNHLY and CDR2 FYNNEI come from the germline V gene. V dropped 2 bases and J dropped 2; count of bases not matched to a gene: 7. The length of the CDR3 is 17 residues. The DNA of the CDR3 is TGTGCCAGCAGTGAACGGCTAGCGGGGAAGTCCAAAAACATTCAGTACTTC. As protein: CASSERLAGKSKNIQYF.

The chain employs TRBV12-3 or TRBV12-4 and TRBJ1-1, with a tentative D call TRBD1 (5 bases). The CDR3 covers 12 residues. Trimming took off 2 bases at V and 8 bases at J, with 9 bases between the two ends. The CDR3 sequence: CASSLSRAEAFF. The CDR3 coding sequence is TGTGCCAGCAGTTTATCCAGGGCCGAAGCTTTCTTT.

The J gene is TRBJ2-7, the V gene TRBV11-2; maybe TRBD1 (5 bases). Germline V gives CDR1 SGHAT, CDR2 FQNNGV. V lost 3 bases, J lost 2 bases, and 11 bases lay in between. The length of the CDR3 is 14 residues. CDR3 sequence (DNA): TGTGCCAGCAGCTTCTCAGGGTCGGCCTACGAGCAGTACTTC. Translated, it gives CASSFSGSAYEQYF.

The rearrangement joins TRBV2 to TRBJ2-7; a possible D gene is TRBD1 (5 bases). The CDR3 has 15 residues. V dropped 6 bases and J dropped 9 bases, with 24 bases sitting between them. Looked up from germline, CDR1 is SNHLY and CDR2 is FYNNEI. CDR3 nucleotides: TGTGCCAGCAGGGGCACTTATAGGGGATTTAAGGGGCAGTACTTC. As protein: CASRGTYRGFKGQYF.

This clone turned up a few times. The chain has TRBV28 and TRBJ1-2; TRBD1 is a possible D gene (6 bases). Germline assignment: CDR1 MDHEN and CDR2 SYDVKM. The CDR3 covers 13 residues. V shed 1 base and J shed 7 bases, with 10 bases lying between them. CDR3 coding DNA: TGTGCCAGCAGTTTATTAGGGGGGGGTGGCTACACCTTC. Protein sequence: CASSLLGGGGYTF.